The 25 T cell receptor beta chains below were found in one sample sequenced in a study of T cells in Graves' hyperthyroidism and ophthalmopathy. From RNA transcripts, TCR beta CDR3 regions were amplified. The TCR CDR3 was amplified in a first-round RT-PCR using the HTBI primer set. Each CDR3 protein gets one entry after TCRdb re-called the multiplex PCR reads with MiXCR. Of hundreds of thousands of distinct CDR3 sequences listed, under 15% were seen once; the top ten hold 13%. Material: blood. These receptors were taken from a man younger than 30 with Graves' ophthalmopathy.

V and J are TRBV6-2 or TRBV6-3 and TRBJ2-7, with 7 bases that match TRBD1. The CDR3 totals 16 residues. Germline V gene data show CDR1 as MNHEY and CDR2 as SVGEGT. The V and J ends lost 6 bases and 4 bases, in that order; junction bases with no gene match: 15. The CDR3 loop is CASRNQRGPPSYEQYF. The DNA of the CDR3 is TGTGCCAGCAGGAATCAAAGGGGGCCTCCTTCTTACGAGCAGTACTTC.

Here the CDR3 reads CASSLIAQYNSPLHF. CDR3 coding DNA: TGTGCCAGCAGTTTAATTGCACAATATAATTCACCCCTCCACTTT. V and J are TRBV12-3 or TRBV12-4 and TRBJ1-6; D is unresolved. The CDR3 contains 15 residues. V was trimmed by 2 bases and J by 4 bases, leaving 9 bases between them.

This clonotype occurred many times. The V gene is TRBV12-3 or TRBV12-4, the J gene TRBJ2-1, with TRBD2 matching over 7 bases. V was clipped by 6 bases and J by 12 bases; unmatched bases: 5. The CDR3 is 11 residues long. CDR3 sequence: CASSRGGLQFF. The CDR3 coding sequence is TGTGCCAGCAGCCGCGGGGGACTGCAGTTCTTC.

This clonotype was recorded many times. The chain recombines TRBV7-6 with TRBJ2-3; D might be TRBD1 (6 bases). With 7 bases removed from V and 0 bases from J, the gap between germline ends came to 14 bases. Germline assignment: CDR1 SGHVS and CDR2 FNYEAQ. The CDR3 has 15 residues. Written as DNA, the CDR3 is TGTGCCAGCACCGCGGACAGAACTAGCACAGATACGCAGTATTTT. The encoded protein is CASTADRTSTDTQYF.

J is TRBJ1-1 and V is TRBV13, with D perhaps TRBD1 (5 bases). Germline CDR1 is PRHDT and CDR2 is FYEKMQ (reference sequence). Trimming cost V 5 bases and J 6 bases, with 16 bases left between them. CDR3 length: 14 residues. The CDR3 sequence: CASSPGGLGPEAFF. CDR3 DNA: TGTGCCAGCAGCCCCGGAGGTCTGGGGCCTGAAGCTTTCTTT.

Only one count was recorded for this clonotype. CDR3 residues: CASSLLQDVRNTIYF. Written as DNA, the CDR3 is TGTGCCAGCAGCTTACTACAGGATGTTCGTAACACCATATATTTT. The chain recombines TRBV7-9 with TRBJ1-3; tentative D call: TRBD1 (5 bases). CDR3 length: 15 residues. V was pared by 2 bases and J by 7 bases, with 15 bases between. Germline values: CDR1 SEHNR, CDR2 FQNEAQ (reference sequence).

There are many counts of this clonotype. The chain is built from TRBV2 and TRBJ1-6; D gene unclear. Germline V gene data show CDR1 as SNHLY and CDR2 as FYNNEI. The V gene lost 7 bases and the J gene lost 4 bases, with 8 bases spanning the gap. The CDR3 spans 13 residues. The DNA for the CDR3 is TGTGCCAGCATACGGGAATATAATTCACCCCTCCACTTT. Translated: CASIREYNSPLHF.

This clonotype has at least ten counts. CDR3 coding DNA: TGTGCCAGCAGCTTAACTCTAGCGGGAGTCACAGATACGCAGTATTTT. Translation gives CASSLTLAGVTDTQYF. This chain joins TRBV11-2 and TRBJ2-3; 10 nucleotides align to TRBD2. After removal of 2 bases from V and 2 bases from J, the junction contained 4 bases not matched to a gene. This CDR3 contains 16 residues. Germline V gene lookup returns CDR1 SGHAT and CDR2 FQNNGV.

This clonotype was picked up a small number of times. The V gene is TRBV3-1, the J gene TRBJ2-2; D remains unclear. The germline gives CDR1 LGHDT, CDR2 YNNKEL (reference sequence). The V end was cut by 1 base, the J end by 6 bases, with 9 bases between. This CDR3 comprises 14 residues. The CDR3 coding sequence is TGTGCCAGCAGCCAAGGCGCCTGGCCCGGGGAGCTGTTTTTT. This gives the protein CASSQGAWPGELFF.

This clonotype was seen repeatedly, ten times or more. The chain joins TRBV7-9 to TRBJ1-4; D is ambiguous. From germline, CDR1 is SEHNR and CDR2 FQNEAQ (reference sequence). The CDR3 covers 14 residues. V was trimmed by 2 bases and J by 4 bases, leaving 8 bases between them. The CDR3 DNA is TGTGCCAGCAGCTTATTGGAGATTAATGAAAAACTGTTTTTT. Amino acid sequence: CASSLLEINEKLFF.

This clonotype appeared many times. This chain uses TRBV4-1 with TRBJ1-1; 7 bases fit TRBD1. V lost 3 bases and J lost 0; bases outside the gene matches: 4. Germline V gives CDR1 MGHRA, CDR2 YSYEKL. There are 15 residues in the CDR3. DNA for the CDR3: TGCGCCAGCAGCCAGAGGGACAGCATGAACACTGAAGCTTTCTTT. As protein: CASSQRDSMNTEAFF.

This clonotype is a singleton in its sample. This sequence joins TRBV29-1 and TRBJ1-2, with 10 bases lining up with TRBD1. The V and J ends lost 6 bases and 8 bases, in that order; junction bases with no gene match: 6. The CDR3 totals 12 residues. Germline CDR1 SQVTM, CDR2 ANQGSEA. CDR3 in amino acids: CSVRQGALGYTF. The CDR3 bases are TGCAGCGTACGACAGGGGGCGTTGGGCTACACCTTC.

This clonotype was detected only a few times. The chain carries TRBV9 and TRBJ2-1; TRBD2 aligns across 15 bases. Trimming removed 5 bases from V and 7 bases from J; junction bases left unmatched: 4. The germline CDR1 and CDR2 sequences are SGDLS and YYNGEE. The CDR3 has 15 residues. The CDR3 here is CASSSGTSGGNEQFF. The CDR3 DNA reads TGTGCCAGCAGTTCCGGGACTAGCGGGGGGAATGAGCAGTTCTTC.

This clonotype was detected many times. The chain is built from TRBV6-1 and TRBJ1-2; 9 bases match TRBD1. This CDR3 has 15 residues. Germline assignment: CDR1 MNHNS and CDR2 SASEGT. V shed 1 base, J shed 8 bases, and the junction held 8 bases outside the gene matches. The CDR3 nucleotides are TGTGCCAGCAGTGAAGGTTGGACAGGGGATCGAGGCTACACCTTC. Its translation: CASSEGWTGDRGYTF.

This clonotype was counted many times. This chain uses TRBV9 with TRBJ2-7, with D unresolved. Trimming took off 4 bases at V and 5 bases at J, with 16 bases between the two ends. Germline CDR1 SGDLS, CDR2 YYNGEE. The CDR3 loop spans 14 amino acids. The CDR3 region is CASSFGTVPNEQYF. As DNA, the CDR3 is TGTGCCAGCAGCTTTGGTACGGTCCCCAACGAGCAGTACTTC.

This clonotype was recorded many times. The chain carries TRBV24-1 and TRBJ2-5; D remains unclear. Per germline, CDR1 KGHDR and CDR2 SFDVKD. The CDR3 is made up of 14 amino acids. V was trimmed by 0 bases and J by 5 bases, leaving 9 bases between them. CDR3 region: CATSDLSGLETQYF. Here the CDR3 DNA reads TGTGCCACCAGTGATTTGAGTGGCTTGGAGACCCAGTACTTC.

Only a few counts were recorded for this clonotype. V and J are TRBV10-1 and TRBJ2-3; no definite D call. The V end lost 3 bases, the J end lost 5 bases, and 3 bases lay between the germline ends. This CDR3 has 11 residues. Germline V gene sequence: CDR1 WNHNN, CDR2 SYGVQD (reference sequence). For the CDR3, the DNA is TGCGCCAGCAGTGACCGAGATACGCAGTATTTT. Protein sequence: CASSDRDTQYF.

This clonotype occurred a few times. V is TRBV9 and J is TRBJ2-4; tentative D call: TRBD2 (5 bases). Germline V gives CDR1 SGDLS, CDR2 YYNGEE. V gave up 4 bases and J gave up 0 bases, with 14 bases separating them. The CDR3 runs to 16 residues. CDR3 sequence: CASSPRGDLAKNIQYF. CDR3 sequence (DNA): TGTGCCAGCAGCCCCCGGGGAGACCTAGCCAAAAACATTCAGTACTTC.

This clonotype came up once. One base away lies a much larger clone, so this may be a sequencing read error. V gene TRBV6-1 combines with J gene TRBJ1-2; no clear D gene. The CDR3 runs 13 residues. V gave up 3 bases and J gave up 4 bases, with 9 bases separating them. In germline, CDR1 is MNHNS, CDR2 SASEGT. The CDR3: CASSDSHSYGYTF. DNA of the CDR3: TGTGCCAGCAGTGATTCACACAGCTATGGCTACACCTTC.

This clonotype was picked up a small number of times. The rearrangement joins TRBV27 to TRBJ2-1; 10 positions match TRBD1. The germline CDR1 and CDR2 sequences are MNHEY and SMNVEV (reference sequence). V shed 8 bases, J shed 8 bases, and the junction held 9 bases outside the gene matches. CDR3 length: 14 residues. The CDR3 sequence is CASGRQGARDEQFF. The CDR3 DNA reads TGTGCCAGCGGGCGACAGGGGGCTAGGGATGAGCAGTTCTTC.

In its sample, this clonotype was seen a few times. This chain uses TRBV29-1 with TRBJ2-1, with unresolved D. Germline CDR1 SQVTM, CDR2 ANQGSEA. This CDR3 is built from 11 residues. V was clipped by 3 bases and J by 10 bases, with 10 bases between them. The CDR3: CSVDFLAEQFF. The CDR3 DNA reads TGCAGCGTTGACTTCTTGGCCGAGCAGTTCTTC.

This clonotype was observed many times. V gene TRBV11-2 combines with J gene TRBJ2-3; D remains ambiguous. The CDR3 loop spans 13 amino acids. Germline CDR1 SGHAT, CDR2 FQNNGV. The germline V and J ends were trimmed by 5 bases and 5 bases, with 11 bases remaining between them. CDR3 amino acids: CASSVMEIDTQYF. The CDR3 DNA is TGTGCCAGCAGCGTAATGGAGATAGATACGCAGTATTTT.

The rearrangement joins TRBV6-5 to TRBJ2-7; D perhaps matches TRBD1 (5 bases). Trimming left V 2 bases short and J 6 bases short, with 17 bases between. The CDR3 is made up of 15 amino acids. Germline loops: CDR1 MNHEY, CDR2 SVGAGI. This CDR3 is CASSYPTTGAGEQYF. DNA for the CDR3: TGTGCCAGCAGTTACCCGACAACAGGTGCCGGCGAGCAGTACTTC.

J is TRBJ2-7 and V is TRBV13; TRBD2 might be the D (6 bases). This CDR3 has 14 residues. Germline V gives CDR1 PRHDT, CDR2 FYEKMQ (reference sequence). Trimming took 9 bases from V and 0 from J, leaving 15 bases between them. CDR3 coding DNA: TGTGCCAGACCCCGGGCTAGCGTCTCCTACGAGCAGTACTTC. It encodes CARPRASVSYEQYF.

In regard to this clonotype: Its ends do not fully match the called genes, so a read error is possible. The V gene is TRBV7-9, the J gene TRBJ2-2; 9 bases match TRBD1. The CDR3 totals 16 residues. The germline gives CDR1 SEHNR, CDR2 FQNEAQ (reference sequence). The DNA of the CDR3 is TGCGCCAGCAGCTCGGGACAGGGAGAGGTGACCGGGGAGCTGTTTTTT. Translating gives CASSSGQGEVTGELFF.